The rows below give T cell receptor beta chains drawn from one sample of a study of blood T cells in healthy people across ages. TCRdb reprocessed the 5' RACE reads with MiXCR, giving one entry per CDR3 protein. The data contain over 1.5 million distinct CDR3 sequences, just under 50% of them singletons. Sequenced: blood. These receptors originate from a woman in her thirties or forties in good health. CDR3s include the opening cysteine and the closing phenylalanine or tryptophan. The order of the fields is V gene, D gene, clone size, J gene, CDR3 protein, CDR3 DNA. The D gene is left open where the match is weak. Expanded clones get a size class; other rows say once, few or many, or leave the size out.

v_gene: TRBV20-1; d_gene: NA; abundance: NA; j_gene: TRBJ1-2; CDR3aa: CSATSLGGGHGYTF; CDR3nt: TGCAGTGCTACCTCCCTGGGGGGTGGCCATGGCTACACCTTC
v_gene: TRBV28; d_gene: NA; abundance: NA; j_gene: TRBJ2-7; CDR3aa: CASSSTRLPRQYF; CDR3nt: TGTGCCAGCAGTTCCACAAGACTCCCTCGGCAGTACTTC
v_gene: TRBV29-1; d_gene: NA; abundance: NA; j_gene: TRBJ2-5; CDR3aa: CSFLQGSETQYF; CDR3nt: TGCAGCTTCCTGCAGGGGTCGGAGACCCAGTACTTC
v_gene: TRBV7-2; d_gene: TRBD2; abundance: NA; j_gene: TRBJ2-1; CDR3aa: CASSLGTSVSSEQFF; CDR3nt: TGTGCCAGCAGCTTAGGGACTAGCGTTTCGAGTGAGCAGTTCTTC
v_gene: TRBV6-5; d_gene: TRBD2; abundance: NA; j_gene: TRBJ2-5; CDR3aa: CASRHGGAETQYF; CDR3nt: TGTGCCAGCAGGCACGGGGGGGCTGAGACCCAGTACTTC
v_gene: TRBV3-1; d_gene: TRBD2; abundance: NA; j_gene: TRBJ2-4; CDR3aa: CASRSPGGLDIQYF; CDR3nt: TGTGCCAGCAGATCCCCCGGGGGGTTGGACATTCAGTACTTC
v_gene: TRBV9; d_gene: NA; abundance: NA; j_gene: TRBJ1-1; CDR3aa: CASSVVPGAQTEAFF; CDR3nt: TGTGCCAGCAGCGTAGTTCCGGGGGCGCAAACTGAAGCTTTCTTT
v_gene: TRBV20-1; d_gene: NA; abundance: few; j_gene: TRBJ2-7; CDR3aa: CSARDLDAVMVEQYF; CDR3nt: TGCAGTGCTAGAGATCTCGATGCGGTAATGGTCGAGCAGTACTTC
v_gene: TRBV19; d_gene: TRBD2; abundance: many; j_gene: TRBJ2-7; CDR3aa: CASSLASGGAGVVYEQYF; CDR3nt: TGTGCCAGTAGTTTAGCCAGCGGGGGGGCCGGAGTGGTCTACGAGCAGTACTTC
v_gene: TRBV9; d_gene: TRBD2; abundance: NA; j_gene: TRBJ2-5; CDR3aa: CASSATGTSSPQYF; CDR3nt: TGTGCCAGCAGCGCGACCGGGACTAGCTCTCCCCAGTACTTC
v_gene: TRBV21-1; d_gene: NA; abundance: NA; j_gene: TRBJ2-4; CDR3aa: CASIRQGETRLAKNIQYF; CDR3nt: TGTGCCAGTATAAGACAGGGGGAAACGAGGCTAGCCAAAAACATTCAGTACTTC
v_gene: TRBV4-3; d_gene: NA; abundance: NA; j_gene: TRBJ2-1; CDR3aa: CASSQVEFGKISYNERFF; CDR3nt: TGCGCCAGCAGCCAAGTTGAATTCGGAAAAATCTCCTACAATGAGCGGTTCTTC
v_gene: TRBV15; d_gene: TRBD1; abundance: once; j_gene: TRBJ2-1; CDR3aa: CATSRDYGQGKNEQFF; CDR3nt: TGTGCCACCAGCAGAGACTATGGACAGGGGAAAAATGAGCAGTTCTTC
v_gene: TRBV4-3; d_gene: TRBD2; abundance: NA; j_gene: TRBJ2-3; CDR3aa: CASSQDLAGGHDTQYF; CDR3nt: TGCGCCAGCAGCCAAGATCTAGCGGGGGGGCATGATACGCAGTATTTT
v_gene: TRBV20-1; d_gene: NA; abundance: NA; j_gene: TRBJ2-1; CDR3aa: CSAWDNPGSYNEQFF; CDR3nt: TGCAGTGCTTGGGACAACCCCGGCTCCTACAATGAGCAGTTCTTC
v_gene: TRBV20-1; d_gene: TRBD2; abundance: NA; j_gene: TRBJ2-7; CDR3aa: CSATTTSGGNSYEQYF; CDR3nt: TGCAGTGCTACAACTACTAGCGGGGGCAACTCCTACGAGCAGTACTTC
v_gene: TRBV7-2; d_gene: NA; abundance: NA; j_gene: TRBJ1-2; CDR3aa: CASSRGQGSHGYTF; CDR3nt: TGTGCCAGCAGCCGGGGCCAGGGGTCGCATGGCTACACCTTC
v_gene: TRBV12-3/TRBV12-4; d_gene: NA; abundance: NA; j_gene: TRBJ1-5; CDR3aa: CASSPQMEQPQHF; CDR3nt: TGTGCCAGCAGCCCCCAGATGGAGCAGCCCCAGCATTTT
v_gene: TRBV9; d_gene: NA; abundance: once; j_gene: TRBJ1-2; CDR3aa: CASSVEATVTGGYTF; CDR3nt: TGTGCCAGCAGCGTAGAAGCAACCGTCACGGGGGGCTACACCTTC
v_gene: TRBV11-2; d_gene: NA; abundance: NA; j_gene: TRBJ2-3; CDR3aa: CASGTPAGATDTQYF; CDR3nt: TGTGCCAGCGGCACCCCGGCAGGGGCTACAGATACGCAGTATTTT
v_gene: TRBV7-2; d_gene: NA; abundance: few; j_gene: TRBJ2-5; CDR3aa: CASSLTGLEKETQYF; CDR3nt: TGTGCCAGCAGCTTAACAGGGTTGGAAAAAGAGACCCAGTACTTC
v_gene: TRBV6-5; d_gene: NA; abundance: NA; j_gene: TRBJ2-3; CDR3aa: CASSSLRLEDTQYF; CDR3nt: TGTGCCAGCAGCTCCCTACGACTAGAGGATACGCAGTATTTT
v_gene: TRBV5-1; d_gene: TRBD2; abundance: NA; j_gene: TRBJ2-1; CDR3aa: CASSLGTSGGFYEQFF; CDR3nt: TGCGCCAGCAGCTTGGGGACTAGCGGGGGGTTTTATGAGCAGTTCTTC
v_gene: TRBV7-9; d_gene: TRBD2; abundance: once; j_gene: TRBJ2-5; CDR3aa: CASSLASTSGVGTEQYF; CDR3nt: TGTGCCAGCAGCTTAGCATCGACTAGCGGGGTTGGGACTGAGCAGTACTTC
v_gene: TRBV29-1; d_gene: TRBD1; abundance: NA; j_gene: TRBJ1-2; CDR3aa: CSVEDWTGNGYTF; CDR3nt: TGCAGCGTTGAAGATTGGACAGGGAACGGCTACACCTTC
v_gene: TRBV20-1; d_gene: TRBD2; abundance: few; j_gene: TRBJ2-1; CDR3aa: CSAARGAGVYEQFF; CDR3nt: TGCAGTGCTGCCCGTGGAGCGGGGGTCTATGAGCAGTTCTTC
v_gene: TRBV5-1; d_gene: NA; abundance: NA; j_gene: TRBJ2-5; CDR3aa: CASSHTGSQETQYF; CDR3nt: TGCGCCAGCAGCCATACAGGGAGCCAAGAGACCCAGTACTTC
v_gene: TRBV7-2; d_gene: NA; abundance: once; j_gene: TRBJ2-3; CDR3aa: CASSLAVQRSTDTQYF; CDR3nt: TGTGCCAGCAGCTTAGCGGTACAGCGGAGCACAGATACGCAGTATTTT
v_gene: TRBV5-6; d_gene: NA; abundance: once; j_gene: TRBJ2-3; CDR3aa: CASSWGDTPTQYF; CDR3nt: TGTGCCAGCAGCTGGGGGGACACCCCAACGCAGTATTTT
v_gene: TRBV29-1; d_gene: TRBD1; abundance: NA; j_gene: TRBJ2-1; CDR3aa: CSVVRTGKQFF; CDR3nt: TGCAGCGTTGTAAGGACAGGAAAGCAGTTCTTC
v_gene: TRBV10-2; d_gene: NA; abundance: NA; j_gene: TRBJ2-5; CDR3aa: CASSESDRHHFGQYF; CDR3nt: TGCGCCAGCAGTGAGTCGGATAGGCATCATTTCGGGCAGTACTTC